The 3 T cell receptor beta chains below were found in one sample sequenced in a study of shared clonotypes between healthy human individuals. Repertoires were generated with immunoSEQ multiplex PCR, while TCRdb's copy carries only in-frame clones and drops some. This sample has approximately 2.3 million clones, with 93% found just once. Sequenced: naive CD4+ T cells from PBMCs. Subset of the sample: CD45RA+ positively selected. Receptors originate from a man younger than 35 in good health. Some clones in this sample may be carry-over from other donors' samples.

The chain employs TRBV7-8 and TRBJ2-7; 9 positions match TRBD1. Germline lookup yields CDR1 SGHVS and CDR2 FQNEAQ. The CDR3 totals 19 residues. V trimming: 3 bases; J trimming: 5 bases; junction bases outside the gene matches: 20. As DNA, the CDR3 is TGTGCCAGCAGCTTGGGTATCGGTATCGGGACAGGGAAAGTCAACGAGCAGTACTTC. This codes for CASSLGIGIGTGKVNEQYF. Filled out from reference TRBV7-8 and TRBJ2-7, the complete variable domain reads GAGVSQSPRYKVAKRGQDVALRCDPISGHVSLFWYQQALGQGPEFLTYFQNEAQLDKSGLPSDRFFAERPEGSVSTLKIQRTQQEDSAVYLCASSLGIGIGTGKVNEQYFGPGTRLTVT.

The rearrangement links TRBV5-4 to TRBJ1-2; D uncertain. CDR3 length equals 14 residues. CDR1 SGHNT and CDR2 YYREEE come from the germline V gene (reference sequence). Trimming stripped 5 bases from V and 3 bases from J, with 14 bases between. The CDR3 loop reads CASSSEWSDYGYTF. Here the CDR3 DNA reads TGTGCCAGCAGTTCCGAGTGGTCAGACTATGGCTACACCTTC.

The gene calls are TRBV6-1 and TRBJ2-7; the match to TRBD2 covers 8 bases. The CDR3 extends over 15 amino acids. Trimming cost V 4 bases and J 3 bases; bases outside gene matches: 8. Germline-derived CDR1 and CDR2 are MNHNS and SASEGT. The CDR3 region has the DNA TGTGCCAGCAGTGGCAGGGAGGGACTAGACTACGAGCAGTACTTC. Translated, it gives CASSGREGLDYEQYF.